This TCR beta chain derives from a study of regulatory T cells in long-lasting Graves disease. Study overall: Antithyroid drug exposure in newly diagnosed Graves' patients had lasted under 3 months.

The TCR beta library used iRepertoire HTBI primers with Arm-PCR amplification of CDR3. Each CDR3 protein gets one entry after TCRdb re-called the multiplex PCR reads with MiXCR. The repertoire holds 400,000 to 500,000 distinct CDR3 sequences, about 14% seen once, with approximately 15% in the top ten. Study-wide results and limits: Patients with persistent disease shared 2,500 to 3,500 public clonotypes, outpacing the 966 shared by new patients.

This clonotype has at least ten counts. Its cognate antigen is unknown. The germline V gene encodes CDR1 SGHVS and CDR2 FNYEAQ. The CDR3 has 16 residues. V was shortened by 2 bases and J by 1 base, with 12 bases between the two germline ends. Time point here: newly diagnosed GD, antithyroid drugs for less than 3 months. PBMC RNA served as the TCR library source. The same data also contributed to another study, on T cells in Graves' hyperthyroidism and ophthalmopathy. That investigation notes: Using the HTBI primer set, a first-round RT-PCR was run on the TCR CDR3.

This rearrangement joins TRBV7-6 to TRBJ2-1; D may be TRBD1 or TRBD2 (6 bases each). The source is a woman aged 50 to 65 with Graves disease. Sequencing used peripheral blood mononuclear cells (PBMCs), obtained at new diagnosis, from a patient treated with antithyroid drugs. The DNA of the CDR3 is TGTGCCAGCAGCTTAATGGGGGGCACGTCCTACAATGAGCAGTTCTTC. Translation gives CASSLMGGTSYNEQFF.